These 3 T cell receptor beta chains share one sample of origin, sequenced in a study of T cells after yellow fever vaccination. TCRdb analysed the 5' RACE reads with MiXCR anew, one entry per CDR3 protein. The sample has 250,000 to 400,000 distinct CDR3 sequences; approximately 4% are singletons. The input for sequencing was PBMCs, taken 5 days after the yellow fever booster vaccination. All receptors derive from a man between 18 and 29 years old who received the YFV17D yellow fever vaccine.

This clonotype occurred a few times. V and J are TRBV20-1 and TRBJ2-2; D perhaps matches TRBD1 (5 bases). This CDR3 contains 14 residues. V was clipped by 6 bases and J by 2 bases, with 13 bases between them. Germline V gene data show CDR1 as DFQATT and CDR2 as SNEGSKA (reference sequence). The CDR3 DNA reads TGCAGTGCGGGGAAGGGGCTCAACACCGGGGAGCTGTTTTTT. Its translation: CSAGKGLNTGELFF.

This clonotype was counted many times. This rearrangement joins TRBV24-1 to TRBJ1-5; no reliable D call. V lost 0 bases, J lost 3 bases, and 14 bases lay in between. This CDR3 has 17 residues. Germline CDR1 is KGHDR and CDR2 is SFDVKD. CDR3 region: CATSDLLGRSYNQPQHF. The CDR3 coding sequence is TGTGCCACCAGTGATTTGCTAGGGCGGTCTTACAATCAGCCCCAGCATTTT.

On this clonotype itself: This may stem from a read error, because a much larger clone lies one nucleotide away. The CDR3 bases are TGTGCCGGCAGCGCCCTGACTAGCGGGGCCAACGTCCTGACTTTC. Amino acids: CAGSALTSGANVLTF. V and J are TRBV13 and TRBJ2-6; TRBD2 matches 7 bases. This CDR3 has 15 residues. From germline, CDR1 is PRHDT and CDR2 FYEKMQ (reference sequence).